The sequence of this TCR beta chain was determined in a study of blood T cell repertoires in COVID-19. Study overall: The study drew acute and convalescent COVID-19 samples from the United States, Italy and Spain. T cells, B-cell-depleted T cells, or PBMCs provided the cDNA or gDNA that served as material.

Assay: immunoSEQ multiplex PCR; the TCRdb copy retains only in-frame clones and omits some. Of 190,000 or so clones listed, about 88% are singletons. The length of the CDR3 is 13 residues. V lost 6 bases and J lost 4, with 12 bases in between. The germline CDR1 and CDR2 sequences are MDHEN and SYDVKM. The sample consisted of peripheral blood. The receptor's source is a man between 35 and 55 years old with active or convalescent COVID-19. The chain has TRBV28 and TRBJ1-2; TRBD1 might be the D (6 bases). In DNA, the CDR3 is TGTGCCAGCAGAACGACAGGAACCTATGGCTACACCTTC. The encoded protein is CASRTTGTYGYTF.